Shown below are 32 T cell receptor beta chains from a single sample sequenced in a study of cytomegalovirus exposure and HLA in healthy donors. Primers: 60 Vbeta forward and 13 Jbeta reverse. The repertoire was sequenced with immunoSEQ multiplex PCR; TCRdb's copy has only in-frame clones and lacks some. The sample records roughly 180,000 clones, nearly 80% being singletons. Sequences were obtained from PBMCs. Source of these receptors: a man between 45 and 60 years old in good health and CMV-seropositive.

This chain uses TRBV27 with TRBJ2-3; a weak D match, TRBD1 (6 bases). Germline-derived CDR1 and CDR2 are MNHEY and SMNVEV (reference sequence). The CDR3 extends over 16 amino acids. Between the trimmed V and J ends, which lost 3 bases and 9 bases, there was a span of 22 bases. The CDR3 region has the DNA TGTGCCAGCAGTTTGAAAGGGGACACTACCGGGATCACGCAGTATTTT. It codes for CASSLKGDTTGITQYF.

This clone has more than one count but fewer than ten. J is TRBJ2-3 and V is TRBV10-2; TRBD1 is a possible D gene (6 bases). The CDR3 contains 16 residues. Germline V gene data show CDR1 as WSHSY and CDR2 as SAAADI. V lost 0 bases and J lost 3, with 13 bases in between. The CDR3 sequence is CASSESVTGWTDTQYF. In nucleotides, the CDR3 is TGCGCCAGCAGTGAGTCGGTAACAGGGTGGACAGATACGCAGTATTTT.

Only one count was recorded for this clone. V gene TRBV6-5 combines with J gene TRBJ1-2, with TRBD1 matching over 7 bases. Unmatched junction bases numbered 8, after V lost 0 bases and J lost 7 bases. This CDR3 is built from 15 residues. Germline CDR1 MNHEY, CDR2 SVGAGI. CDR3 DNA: TGTGCCAGCAGTTACTCAGCCCAGGGGGTGTTTGGCTACACCTTC. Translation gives CASSYSAQGVFGYTF.

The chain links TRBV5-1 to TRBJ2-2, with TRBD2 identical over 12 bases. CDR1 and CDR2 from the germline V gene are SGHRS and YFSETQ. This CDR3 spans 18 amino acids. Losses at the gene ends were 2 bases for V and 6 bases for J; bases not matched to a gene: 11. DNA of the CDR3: TGCGCCAGCAGCTTACGCTCTAGCGGGGGGGCCGGCCCCGGGGAGCTGTTTTTT. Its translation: CASSLRSSGGAGPGELFF. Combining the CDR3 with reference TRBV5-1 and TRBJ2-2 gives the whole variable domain KAGVTQTPRYLIKTRGQQVTLSCSPISGHRSVSWYQQTPGQGLQFLFEYFSETQRNKGNFPGRFSGRQFSNSRSEMNVSTLELGDSALYLCASSLRSSGGAGPGELFFGEGSRLTVL.

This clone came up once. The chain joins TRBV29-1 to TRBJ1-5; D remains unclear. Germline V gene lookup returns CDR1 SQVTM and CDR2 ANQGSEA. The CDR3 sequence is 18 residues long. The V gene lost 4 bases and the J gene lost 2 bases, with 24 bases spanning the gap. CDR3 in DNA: TGCAGCGTTGTTACTAGGAGGAGATTTAGGCGCGGCAATCAGCCCCAGCATTTT. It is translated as CSVVTRRRFRRGNQPQHF.

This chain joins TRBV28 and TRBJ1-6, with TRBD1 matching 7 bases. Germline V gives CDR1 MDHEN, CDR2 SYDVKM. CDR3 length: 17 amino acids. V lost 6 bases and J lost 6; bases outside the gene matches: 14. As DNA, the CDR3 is TGTGCCAGCAGACAACACACCGGGACAGCTACTAATTCACCCCTCCACTTT. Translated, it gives CASRQHTGTATNSPLHF. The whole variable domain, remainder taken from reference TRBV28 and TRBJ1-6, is DVKVTQSSRYLVKRTGEKVFLECVQDMDHENMFWYRQDPGLGLRLIYFSYDVKMKEKGDIPEGYSVSREKKERFSLILESASTNQTSMYLCASRQHTGTATNSPLHFGNGTRLTVT.

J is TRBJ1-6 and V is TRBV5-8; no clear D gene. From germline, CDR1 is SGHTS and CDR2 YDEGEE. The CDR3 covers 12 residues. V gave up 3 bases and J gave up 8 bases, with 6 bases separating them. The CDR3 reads CASSYQDSPLHF. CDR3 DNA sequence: TGTGCCAGCAGCTATCAGGATTCACCCCTCCACTTT.

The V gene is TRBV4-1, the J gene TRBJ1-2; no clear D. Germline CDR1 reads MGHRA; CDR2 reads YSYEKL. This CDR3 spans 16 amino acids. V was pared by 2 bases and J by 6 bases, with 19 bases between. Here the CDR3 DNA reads TGCGCCAGCAGCCAACTCGCCGGGTCTGAGGAGGATGGCTACACCTTC. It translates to CASSQLAGSEEDGYTF.

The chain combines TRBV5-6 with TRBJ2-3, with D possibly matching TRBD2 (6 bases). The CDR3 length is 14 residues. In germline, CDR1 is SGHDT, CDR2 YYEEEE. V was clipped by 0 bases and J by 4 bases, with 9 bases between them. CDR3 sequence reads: CASSLVRLADTQYF. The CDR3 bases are TGTGCCAGCAGCTTGGTGAGACTAGCAGATACGCAGTATTTT.

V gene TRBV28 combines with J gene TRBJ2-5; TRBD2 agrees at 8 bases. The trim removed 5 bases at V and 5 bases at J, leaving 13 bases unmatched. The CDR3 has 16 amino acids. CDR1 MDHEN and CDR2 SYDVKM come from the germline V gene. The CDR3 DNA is TGTGCCAGCAGTCGGTCCCTACTAGCGGTGGAGGAGACCCAGTACTTC. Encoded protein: CASSRSLLAVEETQYF.

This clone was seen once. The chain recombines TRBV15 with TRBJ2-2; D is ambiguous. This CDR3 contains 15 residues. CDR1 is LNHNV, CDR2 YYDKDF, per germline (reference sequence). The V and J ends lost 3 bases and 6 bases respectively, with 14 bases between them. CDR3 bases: TGTGCCACCAGCAGCACAGTAGTCGCCCCCGGGGAGCTGTTTTTT. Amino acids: CATSSTVVAPGELFF.

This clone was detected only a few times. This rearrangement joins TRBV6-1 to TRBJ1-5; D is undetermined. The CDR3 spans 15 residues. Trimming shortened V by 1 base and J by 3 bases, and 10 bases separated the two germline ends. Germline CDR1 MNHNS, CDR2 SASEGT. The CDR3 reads CASSEDRAFNQPQHF. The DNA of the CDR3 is TGTGCCAGCAGTGAAGACAGAGCCTTCAATCAGCCCCAGCATTTT.

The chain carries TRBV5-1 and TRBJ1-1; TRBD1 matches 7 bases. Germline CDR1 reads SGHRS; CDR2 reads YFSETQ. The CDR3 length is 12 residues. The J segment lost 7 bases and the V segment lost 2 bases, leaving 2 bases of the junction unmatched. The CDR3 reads CASSFGTDEAFF. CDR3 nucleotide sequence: TGCGCCAGCAGCTTTGGGACAGATGAAGCTTTCTTT.

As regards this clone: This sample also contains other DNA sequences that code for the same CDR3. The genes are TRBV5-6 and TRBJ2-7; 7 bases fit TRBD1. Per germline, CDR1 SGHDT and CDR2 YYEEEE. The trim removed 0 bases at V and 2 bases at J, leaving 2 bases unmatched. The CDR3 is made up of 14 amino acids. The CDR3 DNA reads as TGTGCCAGCAGCTTGGGCACAGGGGCCTACGAGCAGTACTTC. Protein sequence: CASSLGTGAYEQYF.

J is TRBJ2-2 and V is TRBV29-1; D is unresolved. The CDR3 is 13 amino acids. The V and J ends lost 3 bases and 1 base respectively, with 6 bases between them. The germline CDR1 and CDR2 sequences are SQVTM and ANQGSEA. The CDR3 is CSVDARNTGELFF. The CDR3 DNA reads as TGCAGCGTTGATGCGCGGAACACCGGGGAGCTGTTTTTT.

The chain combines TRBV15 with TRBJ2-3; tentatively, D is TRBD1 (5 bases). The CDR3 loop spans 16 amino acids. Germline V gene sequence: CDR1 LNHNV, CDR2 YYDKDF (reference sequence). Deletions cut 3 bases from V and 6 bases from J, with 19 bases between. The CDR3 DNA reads TGTGCCACCAGCAGTAAAGACAGCCGTTCTTACGATACGCAGTATTTT. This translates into CATSSKDSRSYDTQYF.

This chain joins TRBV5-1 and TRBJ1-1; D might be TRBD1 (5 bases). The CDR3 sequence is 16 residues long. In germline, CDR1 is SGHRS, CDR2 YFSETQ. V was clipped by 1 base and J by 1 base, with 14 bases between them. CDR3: CASSLQTRGGNTEAFF. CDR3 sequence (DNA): TGCGCCAGCAGCTTGCAGACCCGGGGGGGGAACACTGAAGCTTTCTTT.

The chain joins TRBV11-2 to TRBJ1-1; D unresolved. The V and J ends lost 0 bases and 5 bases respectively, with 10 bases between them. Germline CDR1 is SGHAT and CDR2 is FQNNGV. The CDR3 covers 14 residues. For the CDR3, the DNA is TGTGCCAGCAGCTTAGATGGGGAGGGTACTGAAGCTTTCTTT. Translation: CASSLDGEGTEAFF.

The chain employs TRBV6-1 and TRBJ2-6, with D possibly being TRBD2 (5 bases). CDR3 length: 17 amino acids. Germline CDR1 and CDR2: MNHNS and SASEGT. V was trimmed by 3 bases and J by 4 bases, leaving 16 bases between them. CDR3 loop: CASSERGYTTGANVLTF. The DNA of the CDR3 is TGTGCCAGCAGTGAGAGAGGGTACACCACCGGGGCCAACGTCCTGACTTTC.

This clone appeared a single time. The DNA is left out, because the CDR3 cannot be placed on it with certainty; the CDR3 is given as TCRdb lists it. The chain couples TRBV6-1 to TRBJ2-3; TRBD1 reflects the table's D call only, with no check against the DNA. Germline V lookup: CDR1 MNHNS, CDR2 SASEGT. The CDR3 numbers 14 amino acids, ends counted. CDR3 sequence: CASILGTGADTQYF.

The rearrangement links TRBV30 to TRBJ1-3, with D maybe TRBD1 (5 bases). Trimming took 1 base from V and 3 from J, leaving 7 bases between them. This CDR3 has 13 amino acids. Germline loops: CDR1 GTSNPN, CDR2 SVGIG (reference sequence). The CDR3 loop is CAWSEGHGNTIYF. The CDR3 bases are TGTGCCTGGAGTGAGGGGCATGGAAACACCATATATTTT. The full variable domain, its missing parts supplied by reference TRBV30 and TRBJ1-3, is SQTIHQWPATLVQPVGSPLSLECTVEGTSNPNLYWYRQAAGRGLQLLFYSVGIGQISSEVPQNLSASRPQDRQFILSSKKLLLSDSGFYLCAWSEGHGNTIYFGEGSWLTVV.

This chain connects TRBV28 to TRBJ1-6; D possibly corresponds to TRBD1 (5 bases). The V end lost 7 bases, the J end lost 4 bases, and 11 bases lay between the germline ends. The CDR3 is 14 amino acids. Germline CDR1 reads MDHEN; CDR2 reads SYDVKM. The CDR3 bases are TGTGCCAGCATACCCGGGGGGTATAATTCACCCCTCCACTTT. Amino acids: CASIPGGYNSPLHF. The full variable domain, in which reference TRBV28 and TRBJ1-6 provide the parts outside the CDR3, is DVKVTQSSRYLVKRTGEKVFLECVQDMDHENMFWYRQDPGLGLRLIYFSYDVKMKEKGDIPEGYSVSREKKERFSLILESASTNQTSMYLCASIPGGYNSPLHFGNGTRLTVT.

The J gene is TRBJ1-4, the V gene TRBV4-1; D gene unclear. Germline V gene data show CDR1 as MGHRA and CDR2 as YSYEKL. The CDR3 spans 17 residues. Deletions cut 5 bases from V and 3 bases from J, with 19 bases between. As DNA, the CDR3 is TGCGCCAGCAGCATTTTCCAAGGTTACAGTGCTAATGAAAAACTGTTTTTT. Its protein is CASSIFQGYSANEKLFF.

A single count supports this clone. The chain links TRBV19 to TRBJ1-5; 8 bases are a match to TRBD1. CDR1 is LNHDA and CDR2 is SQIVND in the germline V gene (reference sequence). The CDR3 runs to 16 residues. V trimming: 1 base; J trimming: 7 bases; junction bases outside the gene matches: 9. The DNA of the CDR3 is TGTGCCAGTAGTATAGTTGGGAGGACAGGGTTGCAGCCCCAGCATTTT. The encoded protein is CASSIVGRTGLQPQHF.

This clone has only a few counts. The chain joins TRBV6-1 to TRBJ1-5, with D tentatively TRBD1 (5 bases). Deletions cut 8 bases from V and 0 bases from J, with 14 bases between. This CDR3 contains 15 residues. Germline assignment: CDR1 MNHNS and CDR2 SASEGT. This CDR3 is CASVRQTFSNQPQHF. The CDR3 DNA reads TGTGCCAGCGTAAGACAGACCTTTAGCAATCAGCCCCAGCATTTT.

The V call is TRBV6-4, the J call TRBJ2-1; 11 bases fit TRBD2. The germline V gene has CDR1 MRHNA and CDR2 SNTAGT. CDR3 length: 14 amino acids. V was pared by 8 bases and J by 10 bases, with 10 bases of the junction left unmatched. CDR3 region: CASGTLAGAGEQFF. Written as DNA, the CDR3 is TGTGCCAGCGGGACACTAGCGGGGGCTGGAGAGCAGTTCTTC.

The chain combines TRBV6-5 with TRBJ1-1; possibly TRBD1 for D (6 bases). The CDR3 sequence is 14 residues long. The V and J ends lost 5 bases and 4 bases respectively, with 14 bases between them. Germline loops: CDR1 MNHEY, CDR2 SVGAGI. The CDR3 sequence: CASSGEGESTEAFF. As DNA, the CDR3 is TGTGCCAGCAGTGGGGAGGGGGAGAGCACTGAAGCTTTCTTT.

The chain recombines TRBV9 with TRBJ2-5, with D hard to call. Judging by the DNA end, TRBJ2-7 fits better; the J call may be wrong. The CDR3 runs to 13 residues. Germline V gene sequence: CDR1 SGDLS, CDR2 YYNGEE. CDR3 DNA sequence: TGTGCCAGCAGCCGGACCTGGGGCTACGAGCAGTACTTC. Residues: CASSRTWGYEQYF.

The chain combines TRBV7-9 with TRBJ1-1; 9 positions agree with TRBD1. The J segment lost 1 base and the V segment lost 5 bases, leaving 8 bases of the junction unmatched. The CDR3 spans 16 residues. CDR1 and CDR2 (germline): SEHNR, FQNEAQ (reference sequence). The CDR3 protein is CASSPPGTGPNTEAFF. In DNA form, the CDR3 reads TGTGCCAGCAGCCCCCCCGGGACAGGGCCGAACACTGAAGCTTTCTTT.

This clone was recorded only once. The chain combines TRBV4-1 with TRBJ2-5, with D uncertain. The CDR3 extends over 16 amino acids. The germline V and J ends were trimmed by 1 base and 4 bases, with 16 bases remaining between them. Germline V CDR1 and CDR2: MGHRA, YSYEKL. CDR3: CASSQGVRKVRETQYF. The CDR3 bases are TGCGCCAGCAGCCAAGGTGTCCGCAAAGTGAGAGAGACCCAGTACTTC.

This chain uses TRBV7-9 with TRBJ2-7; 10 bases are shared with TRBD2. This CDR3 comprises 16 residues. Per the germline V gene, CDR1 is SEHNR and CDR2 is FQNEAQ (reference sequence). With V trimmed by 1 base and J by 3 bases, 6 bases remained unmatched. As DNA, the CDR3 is TGTGCCAGCAGCTTAGGGGCTAGCGGGGGCGACTACGAGCAGTACGTC. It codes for CASSLGASGGDYEQYV.

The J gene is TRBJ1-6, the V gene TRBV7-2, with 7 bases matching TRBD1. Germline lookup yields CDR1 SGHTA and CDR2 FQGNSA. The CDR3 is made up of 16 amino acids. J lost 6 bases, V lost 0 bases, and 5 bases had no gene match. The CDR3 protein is CASSLAQGVVNSPLHF. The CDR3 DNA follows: TGTGCCAGCAGCTTAGCGCAGGGGGTAGTTAATTCACCCCTCCACTTT.